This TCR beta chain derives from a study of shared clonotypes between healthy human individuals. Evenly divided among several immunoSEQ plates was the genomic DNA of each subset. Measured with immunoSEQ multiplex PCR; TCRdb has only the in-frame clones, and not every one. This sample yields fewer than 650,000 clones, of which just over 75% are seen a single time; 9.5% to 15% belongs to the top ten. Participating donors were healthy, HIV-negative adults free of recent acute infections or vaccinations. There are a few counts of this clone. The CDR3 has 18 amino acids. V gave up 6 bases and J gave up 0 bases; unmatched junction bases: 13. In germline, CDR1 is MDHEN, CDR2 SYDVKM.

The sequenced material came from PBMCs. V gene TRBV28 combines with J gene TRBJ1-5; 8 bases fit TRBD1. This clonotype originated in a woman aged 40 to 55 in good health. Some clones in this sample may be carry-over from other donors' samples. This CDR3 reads CASRGGGTGPYSNQPQHF. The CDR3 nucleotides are TGTGCCAGCAGAGGGGGGGGGACAGGCCCCTATAGCAATCAGCCCCAGCATTTT. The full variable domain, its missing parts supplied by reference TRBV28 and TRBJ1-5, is DVKVTQSSRYLVKRTGEKVFLECVQDMDHENMFWYRQDPGLGLRLIYFSYDVKMKEKGDIPEGYSVSREKKERFSLILESASTNQTSMYLCASRGGGTGPYSNQPQHFGDGTRLSIL.